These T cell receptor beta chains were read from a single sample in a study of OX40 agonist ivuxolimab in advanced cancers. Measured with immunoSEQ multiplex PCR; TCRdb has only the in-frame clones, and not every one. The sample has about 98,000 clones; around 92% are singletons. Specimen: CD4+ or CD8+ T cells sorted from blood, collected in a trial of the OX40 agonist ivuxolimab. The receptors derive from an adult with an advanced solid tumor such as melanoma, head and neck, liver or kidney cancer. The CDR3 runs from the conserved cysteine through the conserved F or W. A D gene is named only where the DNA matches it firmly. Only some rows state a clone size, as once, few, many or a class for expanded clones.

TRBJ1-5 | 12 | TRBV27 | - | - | TGTGCCAGCAGTTCCCGGAATCAGCCCCAGCATTTT | CASSSRNQPQHF
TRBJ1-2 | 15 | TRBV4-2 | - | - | TGTGCCAGCAGCCAAACTCTCCTACCTTCCTATGGCTACACCTTC | CASSQTLLPSYGYTF
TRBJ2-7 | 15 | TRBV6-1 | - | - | TGTGCCAGCAGACCTCGGGCAGGGGCCTCCTACGAGCAGTACTTC | CASRPRAGASYEQYF
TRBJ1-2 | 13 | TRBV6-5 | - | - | TGTGCCAGCAGTTTACGGCCTAACTATGGCTACACCTTC | CASSLRPNYGYTF
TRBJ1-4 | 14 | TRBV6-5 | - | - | TGTGCCAGCAGTACAGGTTTTAAGAATGAAAAACTGTTTTTT | CASSTGFKNEKLFF
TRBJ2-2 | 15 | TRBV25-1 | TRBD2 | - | TGTGCCAGCGGGGGACTAGCGGGAGGTACCGGGGAGCTGTTTTTT | CASGGLAGGTGELFF
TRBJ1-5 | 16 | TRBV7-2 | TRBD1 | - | TGTGCCAGCAGCCCGCGGACAGGGGGCGCGTATCAGCCCCAGCATTTT | CASSPRTGGAYQPQHF
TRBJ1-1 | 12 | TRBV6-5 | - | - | TGTGCCAGCAGCTTCAGGGAAGCGGGAGCTTTCTTT | CASSFREAGAFF
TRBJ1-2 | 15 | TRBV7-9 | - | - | TGTGCCAGCCGCTCCCGAGGGGAGGGTGTGAATGGCTACACCTTC | CASRSRGEGVNGYTF
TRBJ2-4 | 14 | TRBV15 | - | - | TGTGCCACCAGCAGAGGGCTGGCCAAAAACATTCAGTACTTC | CATSRGLAKNIQYF
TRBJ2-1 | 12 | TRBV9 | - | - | TGTGCCAGCAGCGTAGGAAGCTTTGGGCAGTTCTTC | CASSVGSFGQFF
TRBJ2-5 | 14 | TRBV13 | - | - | TGTGCCAGCAGCCGGGTTTTTCGGGAAGAGACCCAGTACTTC | CASSRVFREETQYF
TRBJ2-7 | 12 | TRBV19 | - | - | TGTGCCAGTACCGACAGGACCTACGAGCAGTACTTC | CASTDRTYEQYF
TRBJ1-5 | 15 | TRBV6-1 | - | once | TGTGCCAGCAGTTCGGGACGGGGCTCTTATCAGCCCCAGCATTTT | CASSSGRGSYQPQHF
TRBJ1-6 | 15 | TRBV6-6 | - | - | TGTGCCAGCAGTTACGTCAGCTCCTATAATTCACCCCTCCACTTT | CASSYVSSYNSPLHF
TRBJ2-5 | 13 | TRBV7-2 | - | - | TGTGCCAGCAGCTTTGTCGTCGGGGAGACCCAGTACTTC | CASSFVVGETQYF